This T cell receptor beta chain was profiled in a study of T cell responses to AZD1222 COVID-19 vaccine. General study findings and limits: Vaccine-associated CD4 TCRs ranged over spike, dominating at 160-218 and 743-854. Two AZD1222 administrations were followed by greater Spike-specific TCR breadth and depth. Repertoire sampling occurred only after the peak T cell response.

Sequencing was performed with immunoSEQ multiplex PCR; in TCRdb, only in-frame clones are kept and a portion is missing. The sample includes under 200,000 clones, roughly 93% of them seen just once. As for this clone: Its antigen is not identified.

CDR1 and CDR2 (germline): MNHEY, SVGAGI. CDR3 length: 14 amino acids. The germline V and J ends were trimmed by 6 bases and 0 bases, with 11 bases remaining between them. V is TRBV6-5 and J is TRBJ1-1, with D unclear. This TCR derives from an adult in good health. Sequencing was performed on peripheral blood, taken on day 0 of AZD1222 vaccination. CDR3 in DNA: TGTGCCAGCAGAACCATAGGCATGAACACTGAAGCTTTCTTT. Residues: CASRTIGMNTEAFF.